The T cell receptor (beta chain) described here comes from a study of T-cell memory formation after mild COVID-19. About the study: Across donors, TCR clusters were largely donor specific. Whole-study findings and limits: Day 15 to 85 contracting clones showed balanced CD4/CD8; later expanders leaned CD4+.

The CDR3 runs 14 residues. MiXCR, applied by TCRdb to the 5' RACE reads, yields one record per CDR3 protein. Of roughly 350,000 distinct CDR3 sequences listed, around 13% are singletons. Worth noting for this clonotype: The antigen is not known.

The sample taken for sequencing was PBMCs or a T cell subset sorted from them (not recorded which). The sequence came from a man younger than 35 who had mild COVID-19 (a few samples of this study predate the infection). Cell type and time point are not known. The V and J genes are TRBV21-1 and TRBJ2-7. TRBV21-1 has pseudogene status. The chain's CDR3 is CASSKRGSSYEQYF. In DNA form, the CDR3 reads TGTGCCAGCAGCAAACGAGGGAGCTCCTACGAGCAGTACTTC.